This is a list of T cell receptor beta chains from one sample in a study of blood T cells in healthy people across ages. Via MiXCR, TCRdb re-called the 5' RACE reads, giving one row per CDR3 protein. This sample has more than 1,400,000 distinct CDR3 sequences, with roughly 40% found just once. Sequenced sample: blood. The source of these receptors is a young woman in good health. Both conserved end residues are part of each CDR3. A D gene is named only where the DNA matches it firmly.

v_call,d_call,cdr3_length,j_call,cdr3_aa
TRBV20-1,TRBD2,15,TRBJ2-3,CSAPLAGRLADTQYF
TRBV20-1,-,13,TRBJ1-1,CSADRSRYTEAFF
TRBV21-1,-,15,-,CASSNPGLEDHEQYF
TRBV2,-,18,TRBJ2-5,CASSQPGLQGGSQETQYF
TRBV2,-,16,TRBJ1-2,CASNHSPGPLNYGYTF
TRBV30,-,10,TRBJ1-2,CAWNRVGYTF
TRBV28,-,14,TRBJ2-2,CASNPGGVTGELFF
TRBV7-9,-,14,TRBJ2-3,CASSLSGGTNTQYF
TRBV5-5,-,13,TRBJ2-3,CASSPRTDSTQYF
TRBV12-3/TRBV12-4,-,13,TRBJ1-1,CASSPNSNTEAFF
TRBV4-2,TRBD2,17,TRBJ2-3,CASSQDLTSGGTDTQYF
TRBV6-6,-,12,TRBJ2-5,CASNDGYNEQYF
TRBV20-1,-,15,TRBJ1-1,CSARDEAGGSTEAFF
TRBV6-1,TRBD1,15,TRBJ1-5,CASSEAGTGGQPQHF
TRBV20-1,TRBD1,16,TRBJ2-5,CSARPSRDSSRETQYF
TRBV2,TRBD2,14,TRBJ2-1,CASTGAGAQNEQFF
TRBV3-1,-,15,TRBJ1-1,CASSPDWVSNTEAFF
TRBV20-1,-,14,TRBJ2-3,CSARGGSLTDTQYF
TRBV27,-,16,TRBJ2-6,CASSPRRTSGANVLTF
TRBV29-1,TRBD2,15,TRBJ2-5,CSVDASGDYQETQYF
TRBV20-1,-,14,TRBJ1-2,CSARAPGGFYGYTF
TRBV6-4,TRBD1,14,TRBJ1-2,CASSPDRTSYGYTF
TRBV27,TRBD1,13,TRBJ2-1,CASILGDRRGQFF
TRBV10-3,-,16,-,CAISEDRGISYNEQYF
TRBV6-2/TRBV6-3,-,15,TRBJ2-1,CASSYGQSGSNEQFF
TRBV29-1,-,12,TRBJ1-1,CSVELGGVQAFF
TRBV4-1,-,18,TRBJ2-7,CASSQAFPGRATTYEQYF
TRBV6-5,-,13,TRBJ2-7,CARSRREDYEQYF
TRBV7-2,TRBD2,19,TRBJ2-5,CASSLTRNGLADSYNEQYF
TRBV25-1,-,18,TRBJ1-2,CASSEGGGEWLSNYGYTF
TRBV12-3/TRBV12-4,TRBD2,18,TRBJ2-3,CASSPTSGRVLSTDTQYF
TRBV4-1,TRBD1,14,TRBJ2-1,CASSQDRGLDEQFF
TRBV6-1,-,14,TRBJ2-7,CASIEGGRAYEQYF
TRBV24-1,-,13,TRBJ2-1,CATSGGDYNEQFF
TRBV6-1,-,12,-,CASRGRNNEQYF
TRBV6-1,TRBD1,14,TRBJ2-7,CASTIGTGGYEQYF
TRBV5-1,TRBD1,15,TRBJ2-3,CASSEGQGIFGTQYF
TRBV5-6,-,14,TRBJ2-3,CASSLEARGDTQYF
TRBV5-1,-,16,TRBJ2-7,CAGSSAGRGSYNEQYF
TRBV7-9,-,14,TRBJ2-3,CASGSSFASDTQYF
TRBV3-1,-,12,TRBJ2-5,CASSQGGETQYF
TRBV6-1,TRBD1,14,TRBJ2-5,CASSEGTGRETQYF
TRBV4-2,-,18,TRBJ1-6,CASSQDLPASSYNSPLHF
TRBV6-1,TRBD1,18,TRBJ2-1,CAIPNRDRGISSYNEQFF
TRBV30,-,14,TRBJ1-2,CAWSVRGPNYGYTF
TRBV12-3/TRBV12-4,-,13,TRBJ2-5,CASSWGGKETQYF
TRBV7-7,-,14,TRBJ2-2,CASSWQGGAGELFF
TRBV2,-,13,-,CAGNPGTPNEQYF